The rows below give T cell receptor beta chains drawn from one sample of a study of blood T cell repertoires in COVID-19. Assay used: immunoSEQ multiplex PCR; TCRdb lists only in-frame clones, some missing. Seen here are fewer than 150,000 clones, approximately 70% observed once, and the top ten hold more than 0.75%. The sequenced material came from peripheral blood. The receptors were gathered from a human donor with acute or convalescent COVID-19. The donor label of this sample is uncertain. Each CDR3 is given with its conserved first and last residue. Each record gives: clone size, J gene, V gene, D gene, CDR3 DNA, CDR3 protein. D genes are given only for firm matches. For some rows the clone size is stated as once, few or many, or as a class when expanded; others skip it.

>.|TRBJ1-2|TRBV11-2|TRBD1
TGTGCCAGCAGTCTTACAGGGGACGGAGGCTACACCTTC
CASSLTGDGGYTF
>.|TRBJ2-2|TRBV15|.
TGTGCCACCAGCAGAGGTCGCAGAAACACCGGGGAGCTGTTTTTT
CATSRGRRNTGELFF
>.|TRBJ1-2|TRBV3-1/TRBV3-2|TRBD1
TGTGCCAGCAGCCCGTGGACAGGGGGTAGTGGCTACACCTTC
CASSPWTGGSGYTF
>.|TRBJ2-5|TRBV2|TRBD2
TGTGCCAGCAGTGGTCGACTAGCGGGGGAGGAGACCCAGTACTTC
CASSGRLAGEETQYF
>.|TRBJ1-4|TRBV2|TRBD1
TGTGCCAGCCGAGACAGGGCATCAACTAATGAAAAACTGTTTTTT
CASRDRASTNEKLFF
>.|TRBJ1-6|TRBV2|.
TGTGCCAGCAGTTCGCTCAGGGCGACACTTAATTCACCCCTCCACTTT
CASSSLRATLNSPLHF
>.|TRBJ1-4|TRBV4-2|.
TGTGCCAGCAGCCAAGATCCGGGTTATGAAAAACTGTTTTTT
CASSQDPGYEKLFF
>few|TRBJ2-3|TRBV10-2|TRBD2
TGCGCCACCAATACCGGGACTAGGCCAGATACGCAGTATTTT
CATNTGTRPDTQYF
>.|TRBJ1-2|TRBV6-5|.
TGTGCCAGCAGTTACCGGGGCAGGGAGGGTGGCTACACCTTC
CASSYRGREGGYTF
>.|TRBJ2-5|TRBV10-3|TRBD2
TGTGCCACCTCAGGCGGGGGAGAGACCCAGTACTTC
CATSGGGETQYF
>once|TRBJ1-6|TRBV6-5|.
TGTGCCAGCAGTTACTCGACAGGAACTTCACCCCTCCACTTT
CASSYSTGTSPLHF
>.|TRBJ1-6|TRBV6-5|TRBD1
TGTGCCAGCAGGGACAGGGGGTATCTTAATTCACCCCTCCACTTT
CASRDRGYLNSPLHF
>.|TRBJ2-5|TRBV2|.
TGTGCCAGCAGTCCTCGAGGAGAGACCCAGTACTTC
CASSPRGETQYF
>.|TRBJ2-1|TRBV18|TRBD2
TGTGCCAGCTCATCGGGGAGCGGGGGGCTTAGCTCCTACAATGAGCAGTTCTTC
CASSSGSGGLSSYNEQFF
>few|TRBJ1-2|TRBV7-8|TRBD1
TGTGCCAGCAGCTTAGGGCGGGGCAGGGGGTTTCGGGGCTACACCTTC
CASSLGRGRGFRGYTF
>.|TRBJ2-7|TRBV7-2|.
TGTGCCAGCAGCCTCAGGGGCCCCTACGAGCAGTACTTC
CASSLRGPYEQYF
>once|TRBJ1-4|TRBV27|.
TGTGCCAGCAGTGGGCAGACCAATGAAAAACTGTTTTTT
CASSGQTNEKLFF
>.|TRBJ1-1|TRBV11-2|.
TGTGCCAGCAGCCTATCCCCCCCGGTAGCTTTCTTT
CASSLSPPVAFF
>.|TRBJ1-3|TRBV6-5|.
TGTGCCAGCAGTTGGGGGTCGGGGGAGACTGGAAACACCATATATTTT
CASSWGSGETGNTIYF
>few|TRBJ1-3|TRBV9|.
TGTGCCAGCAGCGTGGGGCTCTCTGGAAACACCATATATTTT
CASSVGLSGNTIYF
>.|TRBJ1-4|TRBV2|.
TGTGCCAGCAGTGCCCCCTACCGGGGTAAACTGTTTTTT
CASSAPYRGKLFF
>.|TRBJ2-7|TRBV28|TRBD1
TGTGCCAGCAGTTTGGACAGGGGGCTAGTCGACGAGCAGTACTTC
CASSLDRGLVDEQYF
>.|TRBJ1-2|TRBV12-3/TRBV12-4|.
TGTGCCAGCAGGGGCAGTGGAGGCTACACCTTC
CASRGSGGYTF
>.|TRBJ2-7|TRBV5-6|.
TGTGCCAGCAGAAAGGGGGGGAACGAGCAGTACTTC
CASRKGGNEQYF
>.|TRBJ2-3|TRBV7-8|TRBD2
TGTGCCAGCAGCCCTTTACGTGGGGGGGACCGCACAGATACGCAGTATTTT
CASSPLRGGDRTDTQYF
>.|TRBJ1-1|TRBV18|.
TGTGCCAGCTCACAATCGAGGAACACTGAAGCTTTCTTT
CASSQSRNTEAFF
>.|TRBJ1-5|TRBV11-3|.
TGTGCCAGCAGCTTTAGGGGGGGCGGGAGCAATCAGCCCCAGCATTTT
CASSFRGGGSNQPQHF
>once|TRBJ2-4|TRBV5-4|.
TGTGCCAGCAGCGCCGTAGGGGGGGGAAACATTCAGTACTTC
CASSAVGGGNIQYF
>.|TRBJ1-5|TRBV5-1|TRBD1
TGCGCCAGCAGCCCGACAGGGGGCCGGGGTCAGCCCCAGCATTTT
CASSPTGGRGQPQHF
>.|TRBJ2-5|TRBV4-2|TRBD2
TGTGCCAGCAGCCCTACCCGACTAGCGCCACAAGAGACCCAGTACTTC
CASSPTRLAPQETQYF
>once|TRBJ1-5|TRBV30|.
TGTGCCTGGAGGGGACTTTATAGCAATCAGCCCCAGCATTTT
CAWRGLYSNQPQHF
>.|TRBJ1-5|TRBV2|.
TGTGCCAGCAGTGAAGAAGTGGCACAGCCCCAGCATTTT
CASSEEVAQPQHF
>.|TRBJ1-2|TRBV6-5|.
TGTGCCAGCACCCGATCGGACAGACTCTATGGCTACACCTTC
CASTRSDRLYGYTF
>.|TRBJ2-2|TRBV19|.
TGTGCCAGCCACCAATCAACAGGCGGGGAGCTGTTTTTT
CASHQSTGGELFF
>.|TRBJ2-5|TRBV9|.
TGTGCCAGCAGCGTATCCCCGGGGGAGACCCAGTACTTC
CASSVSPGETQYF
>.|TRBJ2-6|TRBV2|.
TGTGCCAGCAGTCCCAACAGGGTGCCTTCTGGGGCCAACGTCCTGACTTTC
CASSPNRVPSGANVLTF
>.|TRBJ2-3|TRBV6-6|TRBD2
TGTGCCAGCCTGGCGGGGGGGTTCAGTGCAGATACGCAGTATTTT
CASLAGGFSADTQYF
>.|TRBJ2-3|TRBV21-1|.
TGTGCCAGCAGCAAAGAGGGAGAGCCTAGCACAGATACGCAGTATTTT
CASSKEGEPSTDTQYF
>.|TRBJ1-2|TRBV15|TRBD1
TGTGCCACCAGCAGGACAGGGAAACTCTATGGCTACACCTTC
CATSRTGKLYGYTF
>.|TRBJ2-7|TRBV5-6|TRBD1
TGTGCCAGCAGCTTGGTGGACAGGGATGAGCAGTACTTC
CASSLVDRDEQYF
>.|TRBJ2-1|TRBV28|TRBD1
TGTGCCAGCAGTTTAAGGGGGCCGTACAATGAGCAGTTCTTC
CASSLRGPYNEQFF
>.|TRBJ2-1|TRBV9|.
TGTGCCAGCAGCGCCTACGAAGAGCAGTTCTTC
CASSAYEEQFF
>once|TRBJ2-1|TRBV24-1|TRBD2
TGTGCCACCAGTGATCCCGGACTAGCGGGGGGCTATGAGCAGTTCTTC
CATSDPGLAGGYEQFF
>.|TRBJ2-3|TRBV5-1|.
TGCGCCAGCAGCGGCGGAGTCTCTAGCACAGATACGCAGTATTTT
CASSGGVSSTDTQYF
>medium-sized|TRBJ2-1|TRBV29-1|.
TGCAGCGTTGGCGGGGGCCTTCTCAATGAGCAGTTCTTC
CSVGGGLLNEQFF
>.|TRBJ1-1|TRBV3-1/TRBV3-2|TRBD1
TGTGCCAGCAGCTACAGGGGCGGTAGGAGCGGCACTGAAGCTTTCTTT
CASSYRGGRSGTEAFF
>many|TRBJ2-3|TRBV7-9|.
TGTGCCAGCAGCTGGGCTAGCGGCACAGATACGCAGTATTTT
CASSWASGTDTQYF
>.|TRBJ1-3|TRBV19|TRBD1
TGTGCCAGTAGTATACAGGGGGCGCGAGGCACCATATATTTT
CASSIQGARGTIYF
>.|TRBJ2-5|TRBV2|TRBD2
TGTGCCAGCAGGCGGGGGGTTGAGACCCAGTACTTC
CASRRGVETQYF
>.|TRBJ1-2|TRBV25-1|TRBD1
TGTGCCAGCAGTGCCTCCGACAGGGTTGGCTATGGCTACACCTTC
CASSASDRVGYGYTF
>.|TRBJ1-2|TRBV11-2|.
TGTGCCAGCAGCTCCCTCCACCCCCTAGACTATGGCTACACCTTC
CASSSLHPLDYGYTF
>.|TRBJ1-2|TRBV28|.
TGTGCCAGCAGGACTCATGGGGGGGCGGGAAGCTATGGCTACACCTTC
CASRTHGGAGSYGYTF
>.|TRBJ2-1|TRBV18|TRBD1
TGTGCCAGCTCACCCGGGACAGGGGCCTACAATGAGCAGTTCTTC
CASSPGTGAYNEQFF